This T cell receptor beta chain emerged from a study of a mutant IDH1 vaccine in newly diagnosed glioma. Looking at the study overall: The patients were given eight vaccinations, one each in weeks 1, 3, 5, 7, 11, 15, 19 and 23. The treated group averaged approximately 42 years old and was about 62% male, around 38% female. Initiation of the vaccine course occurred 4-6 weeks after radiotherapy alone, or alongside temozolomide cycles.

This clone has just one count. The antigen is not known. Trimming pared 1 base from V and 7 bases from J, leaving 11 bases between. Germline lookup yields CDR1 MNHEY and CDR2 SMNVEV (reference sequence). There are 14 residues in the CDR3. Using immunoSEQ multiplex PCR, the repertoire was profiled, and TCRdb retains in-frame clones only, with some absent. The data show tens of thousands of clones, 70% to 90% seen once. Documented time point: week 5, during vaccination. The investigators gave 300 ug of mutant IDH1 20-mer peptide in each vaccine dose, together with topical imiquimod. This TCR was recovered from a man aged 35 to 55 with glioma. This material consisted of PBMCs, taken from a glioma patient whose treatment included an IDH1 peptide vaccine. The chain employs TRBV27 and TRBJ1-5; perhaps TRBD1 as D (5 bases). As DNA, the CDR3 is TGTGCCAGCAGTTTATATGGGGGGATGCAGCCCCAGCATTTT. It codes for CASSLYGGMQPQHF.